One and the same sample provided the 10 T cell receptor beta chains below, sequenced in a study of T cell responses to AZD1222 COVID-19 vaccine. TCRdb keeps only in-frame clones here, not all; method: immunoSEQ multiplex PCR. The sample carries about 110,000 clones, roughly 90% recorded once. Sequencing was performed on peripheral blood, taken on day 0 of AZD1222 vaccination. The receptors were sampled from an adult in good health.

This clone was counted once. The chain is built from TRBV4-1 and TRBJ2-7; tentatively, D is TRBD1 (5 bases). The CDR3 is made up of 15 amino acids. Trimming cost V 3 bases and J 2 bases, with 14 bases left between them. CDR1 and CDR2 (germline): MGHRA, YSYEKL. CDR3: CASSHTTEWPYEQYF. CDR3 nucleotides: TGCGCCAGCAGCCATACGACAGAATGGCCCTACGAGCAGTACTTC.

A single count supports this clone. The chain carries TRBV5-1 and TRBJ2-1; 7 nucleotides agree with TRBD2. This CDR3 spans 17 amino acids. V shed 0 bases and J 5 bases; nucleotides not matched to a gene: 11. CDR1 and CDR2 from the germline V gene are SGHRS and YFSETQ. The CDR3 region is CASSLVRTRRFHNEQFF. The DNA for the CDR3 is TGCGCCAGCAGCTTGGTTAGGACTAGGAGATTCCACAATGAGCAGTTCTTC.

The CDR3 sequence is CATLAGQVYGYTF. CDR3 sequence (DNA): TGTGCCACCTTAGCGGGACAGGTCTATGGCTACACCTTC. V usage is TRBV19 and J usage is TRBJ1-2, with 8 bases aligning to TRBD1. From germline, CDR1 is LNHDA and CDR2 SQIVND (reference sequence). V was clipped by 10 bases and J by 4 bases; unmatched bases: 8. The length of the CDR3 is 13 residues.

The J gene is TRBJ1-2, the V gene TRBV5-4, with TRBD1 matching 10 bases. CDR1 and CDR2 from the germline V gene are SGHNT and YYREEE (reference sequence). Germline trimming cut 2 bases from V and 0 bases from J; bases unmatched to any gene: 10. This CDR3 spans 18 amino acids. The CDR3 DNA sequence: TGTGCCAGCAGCTTTCGGGACAGGGGCCTACCCTCTAACTATGGCTACACCTTC. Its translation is CASSFRDRGLPSNYGYTF.

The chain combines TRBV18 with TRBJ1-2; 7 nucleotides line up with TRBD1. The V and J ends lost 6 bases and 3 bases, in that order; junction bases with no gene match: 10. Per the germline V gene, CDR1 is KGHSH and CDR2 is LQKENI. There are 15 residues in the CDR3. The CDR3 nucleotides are TGTGCCAGCTCCCGTAGGACAGGAGGAGACTATGGCTACACCTTC. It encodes CASSRRTGGDYGYTF.

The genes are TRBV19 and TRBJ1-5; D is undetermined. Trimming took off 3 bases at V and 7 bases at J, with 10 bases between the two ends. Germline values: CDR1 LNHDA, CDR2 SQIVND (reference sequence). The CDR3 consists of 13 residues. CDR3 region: CASSIRLGQPQHF. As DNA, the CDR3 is TGTGCCAGTAGTATCAGGCTCGGGCAGCCCCAGCATTTT.

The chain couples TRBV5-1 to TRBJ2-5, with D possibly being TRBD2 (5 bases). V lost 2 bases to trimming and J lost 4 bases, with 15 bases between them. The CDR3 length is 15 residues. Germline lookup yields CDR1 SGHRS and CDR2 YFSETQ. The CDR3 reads CASSFPPPEGETQYF. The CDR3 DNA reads TGCGCCAGCAGCTTTCCTCCCCCCGAGGGAGAGACCCAGTACTTC.

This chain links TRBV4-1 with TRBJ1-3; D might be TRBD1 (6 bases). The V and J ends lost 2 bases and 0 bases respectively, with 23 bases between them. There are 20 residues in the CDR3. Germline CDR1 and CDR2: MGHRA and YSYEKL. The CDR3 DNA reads TGCGCCAGCAGCCAACTAACCGCCGGGACGGACAGTTCCTCTGGAAACACCATATATTTT. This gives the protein CASSQLTAGTDSSSGNTIYF.

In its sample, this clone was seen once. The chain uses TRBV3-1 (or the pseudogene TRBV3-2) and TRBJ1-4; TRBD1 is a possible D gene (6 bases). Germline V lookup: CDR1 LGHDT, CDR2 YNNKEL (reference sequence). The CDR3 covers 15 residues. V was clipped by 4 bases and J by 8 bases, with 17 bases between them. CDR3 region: CASSLQGAAWEKLFF. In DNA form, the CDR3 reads TGTGCCAGCAGCCTACAGGGAGCCGCGTGGGAAAAACTGTTTTTT.

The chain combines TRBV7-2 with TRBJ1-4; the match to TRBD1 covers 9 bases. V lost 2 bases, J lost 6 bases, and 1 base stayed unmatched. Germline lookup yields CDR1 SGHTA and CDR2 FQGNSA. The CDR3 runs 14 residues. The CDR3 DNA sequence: TGTGCCAGCAGCTTAACAGGGGGCTATGAAAAACTGTTTTTT. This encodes CASSLTGGYEKLFF.